This TCR beta chain came from a study of T cell responses to AZD1222 COVID-19 vaccine. Notes on the study in general: In all cases, repertoires were sampled only after the peak T cell response. The reported proportion of spike-specific TCRs targeting unmutated variant regions was nearly half.

In regard to this clone: The antigen is undetermined.

Germline assignment: CDR1 MNHEY and CDR2 SVGAGI. V lost 6 bases and J 2 bases, leaving 11 bases between the germline ends. The CDR3 totals 14 residues. Clones were read by immunoSEQ multiplex PCR, and TCRdb kept only the in-frame ones, dropping some. The sample lists 150,000 or so clones, approximately 93% occurring once. The clonotype originates from an adult who received the AZD1222 COVID-19 vaccine. The sequenced sample was peripheral blood, obtained 28 days after the second AZD1222 dose. The J gene is TRBJ1-5, the V gene TRBV6-5; maybe TRBD1 (6 bases). DNA for the CDR3: TGTGCCAGCAGCTCGTCAGGGGGCAATCAGCCCCAGCATTTT. Residues: CASSSSGGNQPQHF.